The entry below gives a single T cell receptor beta chain sequence along with its context. Profiled with immunoSEQ multiplex PCR; TCRdb holds only in-frame clones, not every one. The table includes about 380,000 clones, 95% detected once. The data originate from a study of shared T cell receptors in the human thymus. This CDR3 spans 17 amino acids. The trim removed 4 bases at V and 1 base at J, leaving 2 bases unmatched. Germline CDR1 and CDR2: SGHDT and YYEEEE. The sequence was obtained from a human donor. Sequencing used thymocytes. The chain couples TRBV5-6 to TRBJ2-4, with TRBD2 matching over 16 bases. The chain's CDR3 is CASSPGLAGGAKNIQYF. CDR3 DNA sequence: TGTGCCAGCAGCCCGGGACTAGCGGGAGGGGCCAAAAACATTCAGTACTTC.